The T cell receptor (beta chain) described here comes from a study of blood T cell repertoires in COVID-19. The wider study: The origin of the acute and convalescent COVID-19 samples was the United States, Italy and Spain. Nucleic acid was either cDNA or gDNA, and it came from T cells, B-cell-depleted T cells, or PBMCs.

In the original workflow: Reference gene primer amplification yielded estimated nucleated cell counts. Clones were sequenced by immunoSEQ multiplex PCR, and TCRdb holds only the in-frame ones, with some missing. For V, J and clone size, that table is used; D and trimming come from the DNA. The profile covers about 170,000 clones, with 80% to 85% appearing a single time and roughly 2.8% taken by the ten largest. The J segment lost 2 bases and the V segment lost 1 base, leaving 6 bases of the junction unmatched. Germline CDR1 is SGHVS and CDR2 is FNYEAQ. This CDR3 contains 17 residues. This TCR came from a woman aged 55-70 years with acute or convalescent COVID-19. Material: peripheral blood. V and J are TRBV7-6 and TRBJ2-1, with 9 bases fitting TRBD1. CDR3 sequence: CASSLVGTGIPYNEQFF. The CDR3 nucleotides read TGTGCCAGCAGCTTAGTAGGGACAGGGATCCCCTACAATGAGCAGTTCTTC.